Following are 31 T cell receptor beta chains from one sample sequenced in a study of shared clonotypes between healthy human individuals. Sequenced by immunoSEQ multiplex PCR; TCRdb stores in-frame clones only, minus some. Among about 800,000 clones listed, 95% to 97% were seen once. CD8 cells regarded as naive lacked CD45RO, were positively chosen for CCR7, and omitted terminally differentiated effector memory CD45RA+ cells. The sequenced material came from naive CD8+ T cells sorted from blood. The receptor set was obtained from a man aged 30 to 39 in good health.

The chain's CDR3 is CASSSSTSGIPYEQYF. For the CDR3, the DNA is TGTGCCAGCAGCTCCTCGACTAGCGGTATCCCCTACGAGCAGTACTTC. V and J are TRBV7-9 and TRBJ2-7; 9 positions match TRBD2. Germline trimming cut 4 bases from V and 2 bases from J; bases unmatched to any gene: 9. Germline V CDR1 and CDR2: SEHNR, FQNEAQ (reference sequence). CDR3 length: 16 residues.

The chain joins TRBV5-5 to TRBJ2-7; the D gene is possibly TRBD1 (6 bases). Germline CDR1 SGHKS, CDR2 YYEKEE (reference sequence). The CDR3 loop spans 14 amino acids. V was cut by 2 bases and J by 2 bases, with 11 bases left in between. CDR3 sequence (DNA): TGTGCCAGCAGCTTTCCGGACAGCGCCTACGAGCAGTACTTC. Translated: CASSFPDSAYEQYF. Filled out from reference TRBV5-5 and TRBJ2-7, the complete variable domain reads DAGVTQSPTHLIKTRGQQVTLRCSPISGHKSVSWYQQVLGQGPQFIFQYYEKEERGRGNFPDRFSARQFPNYSSELNVNALLLGDSALYLCASSFPDSAYEQYFGPGTRLTVT.

The V call is TRBV5-1, the J call TRBJ2-7, with TRBD2 matching 7 bases. The length of the CDR3 is 15 residues. V dropped 4 bases and J dropped 3; count of bases not matched to a gene: 10. Looked up from germline, CDR1 is SGHRS and CDR2 is YFSETQ. This CDR3 is CASSPLERGIYEQYF. The DNA of the CDR3 is TGCGCCAGCAGCCCCCTCGAGCGGGGTATCTACGAGCAGTACTTC.

The V and J genes are TRBV28 and TRBJ1-1; D is perhaps TRBD1 (6 bases). The CDR3 covers 15 residues. Trimming cost V 5 bases and J 3 bases, with 16 bases left between them. CDR1 and CDR2 (germline): MDHEN, SYDVKM. The CDR3 is CASSGIGGPDTEAFF. The CDR3 nucleotides are TGTGCCAGCAGTGGCATCGGGGGGCCTGACACTGAAGCTTTCTTT. Full variable domain (missing parts from reference TRBV28 and TRBJ1-1): DVKVTQSSRYLVKRTGEKVFLECVQDMDHENMFWYRQDPGLGLRLIYFSYDVKMKEKGDIPEGYSVSREKKERFSLILESASTNQTSMYLCASSGIGGPDTEAFFGQGTRLTVV.

The DNA of the CDR3 is TGTGCCAGCAGCCACGACGGGACAGTATCCTACAATGAGCAGTTCTTC. Its translation is CASSHDGTVSYNEQFF. The V and J genes are TRBV14 and TRBJ2-1, with 7 bases matching TRBD1. Germline V lookup: CDR1 SGHDN, CDR2 FVKESK. The CDR3 is 16 residues long. V lost 3 bases and J lost 1; bases outside the gene matches: 6.

This chain links TRBV11-2 with TRBJ2-5; 14 bases fit TRBD2. CDR1 is SGHAT and CDR2 is FQNNGV in the germline V gene. V lost 6 bases, J lost 4 bases, and 4 bases stayed unmatched. The CDR3 length is 15 residues. CDR3 in amino acids: CASREGLAGVETQYF. CDR3 nucleotides: TGTGCCAGCAGGGAGGGACTAGCGGGAGTAGAGACCCAGTACTTC.

The DNA for the CDR3 is TGTGCCAGCAGCGAAGGGGGGGATACGCAGTATTTT. Amino acids: CASSEGGDTQYF. The genes are TRBV11-3 and TRBJ2-3; D tentatively fits TRBD1 or TRBD2 (6 bases each). Trimming left V 5 bases short and J 6 bases short, with 9 bases between. CDR1 and CDR2 from the germline V gene are SGHNT and YENEEA. The CDR3 runs to 12 residues.

V is TRBV7-2 and J is TRBJ2-3; no firm D call. The CDR3 has 15 residues. V lost 5 bases and J lost 6, with 18 bases in between. Germline lookup yields CDR1 SGHTA and CDR2 FQGNSA. The CDR3 coding sequence is TGTGCCAGCAGCGGTAGGGCACACACGGCTGATACGCAGTATTTT. Its protein is CASSGRAHTADTQYF.

V and J are TRBV11-2 and TRBJ2-7, with D uncertain. The V gene lost 5 bases and the J gene lost 4 bases, with 21 bases spanning the gap. The germline gives CDR1 SGHAT, CDR2 FQNNGV. This CDR3 contains 16 residues. The CDR3 nucleotides are TGTGCCAGCAGCCCCAGCTACGCCCGGGTTATTTACGAGCAGTACTTC. It yields the protein CASSPSYARVIYEQYF.

This clone was found a few times. Other nucleotide sequences from this sample produce the same CDR3. This rearrangement joins TRBV9 to TRBJ2-2; D is ambiguous. The CDR3 runs to 11 residues. Germline lookup yields CDR1 SGDLS and CDR2 YYNGEE. Between the trimmed V and J ends, which lost 7 bases and 6 bases, there was a span of 7 bases. This CDR3 is CASSSPGELFF. The CDR3 bases are TGTGCCAGCTCTTCGCCCGGGGAGCTGTTTTTT.

The chain links TRBV7-9 to TRBJ2-3; D possibly corresponds to TRBD1 (6 bases). CDR1 SEHNR and CDR2 FQNEAQ come from the germline V gene (reference sequence). V lost 3 bases and J lost 6, with 16 bases in between. CDR3 length equals 15 residues. CDR3 sequence: CASSFRSPGVDTQYF. The CDR3 DNA reads as TGTGCCAGCAGCTTCCGGTCGCCAGGGGTCGATACGCAGTATTTT. Together with reference TRBV7-9 and TRBJ2-3, the CDR3 gives the full variable domain: DTGVSQNPRHKITKRGQNVTFRCDPISEHNRLYWYRQTLGQGPEFLTYFQNEAQLEKSRLLSDRFSAERPKGSFSTLEIQRTEQGDSAMYLCASSFRSPGVDTQYFGPGTRLTVL.

The chain joins TRBV10-3 to TRBJ2-7; D perhaps matches TRBD1 (5 bases). Trimming left V 9 bases short and J 2 bases short, with 20 bases between. The CDR3 runs to 15 residues. Germline CDR1 and CDR2: ENHRY and SYGVKD. CDR3 loop: CAISKGQDGTYEQYF. As DNA, the CDR3 is TGTGCCATAAGTAAGGGGCAGGATGGTACCTACGAGCAGTACTTC.

Written as DNA, the CDR3 is TGTGCCATCAGCGATATCAATGAGCAGTTCTTC. Translation gives CAISDINEQFF. The chain uses TRBV10-3 and TRBJ2-1; unclear D gene. Germline V lookup: CDR1 ENHRY, CDR2 SYGVKD. CDR3 length: 11 amino acids. Trimming removed 6 bases from V and 6 bases from J, with 6 bases in between.

CDR3 in amino acids: CASSYGLAGDNEQFF. As DNA, the CDR3 is TGTGCCAGCAGTTACGGACTAGCGGGAGACAATGAGCAGTTCTTC. This chain joins TRBV6-6 and TRBJ2-1; 13 bases are a match to TRBD2. The CDR3 runs 15 residues. With V trimmed by 2 bases and J by 5 bases, 0 bases remained unmatched. Germline-derived CDR1 and CDR2 are MNHNY and SVGAGI (reference sequence).

The chain employs TRBV29-1 and TRBJ1-1; perhaps TRBD1 as D (6 bases). Trimming removed 8 bases from V and 1 base from J, with 17 bases in between. Germline CDR1 is SQVTM and CDR2 is ANQGSEA. The CDR3 runs to 14 residues. CDR3: CSTLGGQTNTEAFF. The CDR3 coding sequence is TGCAGCACACTGGGAGGACAGACGAACACTGAAGCTTTCTTT.

The rearrangement uses TRBV7-9 and TRBJ2-7, with D tentatively TRBD1 (6 bases). CDR1 is SEHNR and CDR2 is FQNEAQ in the germline V gene (reference sequence). Between the trimmed V and J ends, which lost 6 bases and 2 bases, there was a span of 17 bases. CDR3 length: 15 amino acids. The CDR3 DNA is TGTGCCAGCAGTTCTAACCGGGACATTGCCTACGAGCAGTACTTC. Protein sequence: CASSSNRDIAYEQYF. The full variable domain, rest sourced from reference TRBV7-9 and TRBJ2-7, is DTGVSQNPRHKITKRGQNVTFRCDPISEHNRLYWYRQTLGQGPEFLTYFQNEAQLEKSRLLSDRFSAERPKGSFSTLEIQRTEQGDSAMYLCASSSNRDIAYEQYFGPGTRLTVT.

The chain recombines TRBV28 with TRBJ2-7; TRBD2 aligns across 10 bases. CDR3 size: 17 residues. CDR1 is MDHEN and CDR2 is SYDVKM in the germline V gene. After removal of 2 bases from V and 5 bases from J, the junction contained 12 bases not matched to a gene. CDR3 coding DNA: TGTGCCAGCAGTTTAGTGGCTAGCGGGAGTAACGAGGACGAGCAGTACTTC. It translates to CASSLVASGSNEDEQYF.

The chain is built from TRBV6-5 and TRBJ2-7; tentative D call: TRBD1 (5 bases). The CDR3 contains 15 residues. V was shortened by 3 bases and J by 0 bases, with 12 bases between the two germline ends. Germline CDR1 reads MNHEY; CDR2 reads SVGAGI. The CDR3 sequence: CASSYGVGVSYEQYF. CDR3 nucleotide sequence: TGTGCCAGCAGTTATGGGGTAGGGGTCTCCTACGAGCAGTACTTC.

The J gene is TRBJ2-1, the V gene TRBV7-9, with D maybe TRBD2 (5 bases). The V end lost 3 bases, the J end lost 4 bases, and 10 bases lay between the germline ends. Germline CDR1 and CDR2: SEHNR and FQNEAQ (reference sequence). The CDR3 contains 14 residues. The CDR3 loop is CASSFVTTYNEQFF. CDR3 in DNA: TGTGCCAGCAGCTTTGTGACTACGTACAATGAGCAGTTCTTC. The full variable domain, with the rest looked up from reference TRBV7-9 and TRBJ2-1, is DTGVSQNPRHKITKRGQNVTFRCDPISEHNRLYWYRQTLGQGPEFLTYFQNEAQLEKSRLLSDRFSAERPKGSFSTLEIQRTEQGDSAMYLCASSFVTTYNEQFFGPGTRLTVL.

This sequence joins TRBV6-5 and TRBJ2-5; D is unclear. V was shortened by 8 bases and J by 7 bases, with 14 bases between the two germline ends. The V gene's germline CDR1 is MNHEY and CDR2 SVGAGI. CDR3 size: 12 residues. CDR3 sequence (DNA): TGTGCCAGCTCCGGACCAGCAGGGACCCAGTACTTC. This sequence encodes CASSGPAGTQYF.

V usage is TRBV4-1 and J usage is TRBJ2-1; no clear D gene. Germline lookup yields CDR1 MGHRA and CDR2 YSYEKL. The CDR3 is 13 amino acids. V shed 4 bases and J shed 9 bases, with 13 bases lying between them. In DNA, the CDR3 is TGCGCCAGCAGCCTGAGCACGCGTCTTGAGCAGTTCTTC. It yields the protein CASSLSTRLEQFF.

The chain joins TRBV29-1 to TRBJ1-2; D is ambiguous. V was clipped by 4 bases and J by 5 bases, with 11 bases between them. CDR3 size: 12 residues. Germline V gene sequence: CDR1 SQVTM, CDR2 ANQGSEA. DNA of the CDR3: TGCAGCGTTGGGACCGGACTTTATGGCTACACCTTC. Its translation is CSVGTGLYGYTF.

This chain links TRBV9 with TRBJ2-1; D is possibly TRBD1 (6 bases). The CDR3 is made up of 14 amino acids. The V end lost 3 bases, the J end lost 8 bases, and 15 bases lay between the germline ends. Germline CDR1 SGDLS, CDR2 YYNGEE. This CDR3 is CASSAWTDRDEQFF. CDR3 nucleotide sequence: TGTGCCAGCAGCGCATGGACAGACCGCGATGAGCAGTTCTTC.

This clone was counted a few times. The rearrangement uses TRBV9 and TRBJ2-5; TRBD2 aligns across 12 bases. The CDR3 consists of 16 residues. V gave up 3 bases and J gave up 2 bases; unmatched junction bases: 5. Germline CDR1 SGDLS, CDR2 YYNGEE. The CDR3 region is CASSASGRGIQETQYF. CDR3 DNA: TGTGCCAGCAGCGCTAGCGGGAGGGGGATTCAAGAGACCCAGTACTTC. Complete variable domain (other parts from reference TRBV9 and TRBJ2-5): DSGVTQTPKHLITATGQRVTLRCSPRSGDLSVYWYQQSLDQGLQFLIQYYNGEERAKGNILERFSAQQFPDLHSELNLSSLELGDSALYFCASSASGRGIQETQYFGPGTRLLVL.

The CDR3 sequence is CASSYKGLLGYEQFF. CDR3 coding DNA: TGTGCCAGCAGCTACAAAGGATTGCTGGGTTATGAGCAGTTCTTC. The chain uses TRBV11-3 and TRBJ2-1, with D uncertain. This CDR3 contains 15 residues. The V gene's germline CDR1 is SGHNT and CDR2 YENEEA. V was pared by 4 bases and J by 8 bases, with 18 bases between.

The V and J genes are TRBV9 and TRBJ2-7; tentatively, D is TRBD2 (6 bases). Trimming took off 3 bases at V and 2 bases at J, with 12 bases between the two ends. The germline V gene has CDR1 SGDLS and CDR2 YYNGEE. The CDR3 loop spans 14 amino acids. Written as DNA, the CDR3 is TGTGCCAGCAGCGCCGGGACTCCTACCTACGAGCAGTACTTC. Translating gives CASSAGTPTYEQYF.

The genes are TRBV6-1 and TRBJ2-4, with D possibly TRBD1 on 6 matching bases. The V end lost 6 bases, the J end lost 8 bases, and 17 bases lay between the germline ends. The length of the CDR3 is 14 residues. Germline CDR1 is MNHNS and CDR2 is SASEGT. The CDR3 DNA reads TGTGCCAGCAGAGATCAGGGGCGGTGGGACATTCAGTACTTC. This translates into CASRDQGRWDIQYF.

For this clone: In the same sample, other DNA sequences code for this CDR3. The chain links TRBV27 to TRBJ2-7; the D is unclear. V was cut by 4 bases and J by 2 bases, with 9 bases left in between. Germline V gene data show CDR1 as MNHEY and CDR2 as SMNVEV (reference sequence). There are 13 residues in the CDR3. This chain's CDR3 is CASSSGLAYEQYF. Written as DNA, the CDR3 is TGTGCCAGCAGTTCCGGTTTGGCCTACGAGCAGTACTTC.

V is TRBV9 and J is TRBJ2-3; D may be TRBD2 (5 bases). Germline V CDR1 and CDR2: SGDLS, YYNGEE. The germline V and J ends were trimmed by 4 bases and 5 bases, with 14 bases remaining between them. The CDR3 sequence is 14 residues long. Here the CDR3 reads CASSPGVAGDTQYF. The DNA for the CDR3 is TGTGCCAGCAGCCCCGGAGTGGCGGGAGATACGCAGTATTTT.

The V call is TRBV4-1, the J call TRBJ2-3; maybe TRBD2 (6 bases). Trimming took 4 bases from V and 0 from J, leaving 8 bases between them. The CDR3 spans 14 residues. Germline V lookup: CDR1 MGHRA, CDR2 YSYEKL. The DNA of the CDR3 is TGCGCCAGCAGCCGAGGGACTAGCACAGATACGCAGTATTTT. Its translation is CASSRGTSTDTQYF.

The chain uses TRBV29-1 and TRBJ2-7; tentatively, D is TRBD1 or TRBD2 (6 bases each). Germline assignment: CDR1 SQVTM and CDR2 ANQGSEA. Trimming cost V 6 bases and J 0 bases, with 12 bases left between them. This CDR3 region has 13 residues. The CDR3 DNA is TGCAGCGTCCTAGGGGGGTACTCCTACGAGCAGTACTTC. This encodes CSVLGGYSYEQYF.